This T cell receptor (beta chain) appears in the sequencing data of a study of naive CD8 T cells in extremely preterm neonates. Overall study: Abstract and methods disagree on adult ages: 25-50 versus 20-50 years. Study conclusions and caveats: Shared CDR3 nucleotide sequences: preterm about 2.8%, term approximately 0.4%, children 0.025% to 0.035%, adults 0.01%. Preterm infants showed shorter CDR3s, fewer N additions and less trimming than older groups.

Germline V CDR1 and CDR2: LNHDA, SQIVND (reference sequence). The length of the CDR3 is 15 residues. V was trimmed by 3 bases and J by 1 base, leaving 11 bases between them. The method was immunoSEQ multiplex PCR; TCRdb's version includes in-frame clones alone and lacks a portion of them. This sample yields 5,000 to 6,500 clones, of which approximately 97% are seen a single time; 0.6% to 0.9% belongs to the top ten. About this clone: Antigen unknown.

Sequencing used naive CD8+ T cells from blood. V usage is TRBV19 and J usage is TRBJ2-3, with D unresolved. This sequence originates from a human donor in good health. This CDR3 is CASSMYLRGTDTQYF. CDR3 nucleotide sequence: TGTGCCAGTAGTATGTATCTACGGGGCACAGATACGCAGTATTTT.